This T cell receptor beta chain was documented in a study of vaccination effects on CD4 cells after COVID-19 (dated by TCRdb to between 2021 and 2024). Concerning the study at large: Two doses of either the BNT162b2 or the mRNA-1273 mRNA SARS-CoV-2 vaccine were administered to participants. SARS-CoV-2 spike-specific CD4+ TCR repertoires from before and after mRNA vaccination were compared in COVID-19 convalescent patients and in infection-naive vaccine recipients. The full study included approximately nine COVID-19 convalescent patients and a few SARS-CoV-2-naive healthy vaccine recipients. Cultures from other donors in the study were sequenced with the Oncomine TCR Beta short-read assay on an Illumina iSeq 100. Results the study describes overall, beyond this receptor: The study was limited by a small number of convalescent patients, and early post-infection timepoints were lacking. Marked clonal contraction was observed in both infection-induced and vaccine-induced clones at late post-vaccination timepoints, consistent with waning T cell responses. In healthy vaccine recipients, vaccine-induced clones were almost all SARS-CoV-2 mono-reactive, with only 1 of 255 cross-reactive with common cold coronaviruses.

The CDR3, from cysteine to phenylalanine, totals 14 residues. Only the CDR3 part of the read is kept: 42 bases, read in frame from the first base. The germline V end is reduced by 2 bases and the J end by 8 bases; junction bases left unmatched: 3. The germline V gene specifies LGHNA as CDR1 and YSLEER as CDR2. In regard to this clone: Which antigen it targets is not known. Qualities for individual bases were not recorded, and no much larger clone is one base off.

Receptor libraries were prepared by the immunoSEQ multiplex PCR assay. DNA from the cultured and isolated CD4+ T cells underwent TCR beta CDR3 sequencing. The study's processing was this. Non-productive TCR sequences were removed, reads were trimmed to the CDR3 region, and CDR3s of at least 7 amino acids were retained. Antigen-specific clonotypes were identified with the MANAFEST web app by comparing expansion in peptide wells against reference cultures. Positive clones required FDR<0.05 expansion versus reference and all other wells, odds ratio above 5, and frequency above 0.1% in two replicate wells. Cross-reactive clonotypes were defined as significantly expanded in SARS-CoV-2 spike wells and in at least one common cold coronavirus spike condition. CDR3 similarity was assessed by Levenshtein distance with the stringdist R package, and unrooted trees were built with ape in R 3.6.1. In its TCRdb copy, this immuneACCESS table keeps in-frame sequences only and misses some clones. Where compared with another copy, unresolved V genes explain less than half of these, and the others have no known cause. V and J calls and clone size are given by that table; D and trimming were obtained from the DNA. The sample records tens of thousands of clones, roughly 74% of which are singletons. Over 2.5% of the sample goes to the ten largest clones.

The ViraFEST assay stimulated PBMC with viral peptide pools and then used TCR sequencing to identify antigen-specific CD4+ T cell clonotypes by expansion. After less than 13 days of culture, CD4+ T cells were isolated with the EasySep CD4+ T cell isolation kit. Negative nucleocapsid antibody results before and after vaccination confirmed that the healthy vaccine recipients had no prior SARS-CoV-2 infection. Roughly 1.9 million PBMC per well were cultured with approximately 10 ug/ml peptides in IMDM containing approximately 4.7% human AB serum, around 9.7 IU/ml IL-2 and gentamicin. On days 3 and 7, half of the culture medium was replaced with fresh IL-2-containing medium. Unless noted otherwise, every peptide stimulation condition was cultured in triplicate wells. PBMC were separated from whole blood using Ficoll-Paque Plus gradient centrifugation and were then either cryopreserved at -140C or used fresh. The spike proteins of SARS-CoV-2 and of the common cold coronaviruses HCoV-NL63, HCoV-OC43 and HCoV-229E were spanned by overlapping peptide pools. The QIAamp micro DNA kit was used to extract genomic DNA from the cultured CD4+ T cells.

The chain couples TRBV4-3 to TRBJ2-4; 10 nucleotides in the junction match TRBD2. The specimen comprised CD4+ T cells from PBMCs cultured with HCoV-NL63 spike peptides, sampled before COVID-19 vaccination. The cell subset or site label, read with the paper, signifies: HCoV-NL63 spike overlapping peptide pool stimulation. The receptor was derived from a human donor who received a COVID-19 vaccine. The CDR3 reads CASSQTSGVYIQYF. The DNA sequence follows: TGCGCCAGCAGCCAAACTAGCGGGGTTTACATTCAGTACTTC.